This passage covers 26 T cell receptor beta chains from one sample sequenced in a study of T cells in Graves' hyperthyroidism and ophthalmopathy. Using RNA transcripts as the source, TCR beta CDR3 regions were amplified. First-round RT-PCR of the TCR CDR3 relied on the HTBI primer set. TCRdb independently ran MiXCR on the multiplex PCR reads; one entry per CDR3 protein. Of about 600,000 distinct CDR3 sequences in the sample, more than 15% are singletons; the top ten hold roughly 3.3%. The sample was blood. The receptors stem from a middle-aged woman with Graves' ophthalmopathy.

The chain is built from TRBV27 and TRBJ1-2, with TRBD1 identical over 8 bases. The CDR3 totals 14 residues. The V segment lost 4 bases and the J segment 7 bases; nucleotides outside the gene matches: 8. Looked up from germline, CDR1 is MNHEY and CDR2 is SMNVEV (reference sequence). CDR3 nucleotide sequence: TGTGCCAGCAGTTCCCGACAGGGGCGGTTTGGCTACACCTTC. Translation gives CASSSRQGRFGYTF.

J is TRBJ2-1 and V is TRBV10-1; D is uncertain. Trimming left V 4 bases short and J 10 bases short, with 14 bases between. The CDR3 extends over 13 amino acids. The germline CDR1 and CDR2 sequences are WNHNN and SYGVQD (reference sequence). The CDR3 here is CASSGLVGFEQFF. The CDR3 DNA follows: TGCGCCAGCAGTGGTCTTGTAGGGTTCGAGCAGTTCTTC.

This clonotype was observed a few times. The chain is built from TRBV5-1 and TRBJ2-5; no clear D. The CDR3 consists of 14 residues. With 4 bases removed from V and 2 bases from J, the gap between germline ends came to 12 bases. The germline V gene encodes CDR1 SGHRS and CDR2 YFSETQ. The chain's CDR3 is CASSPERAQETQYF. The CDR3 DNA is TGCGCCAGCAGCCCTGAAAGGGCTCAAGAGACCCAGTACTTC.

The CDR3 DNA reads as TGTGCCATCAGTGGGCAGGGGATTGATGGTACGCAGTATTTT. It codes for CAISGQGIDGTQYF. The chain recombines TRBV10-3 with TRBJ2-3, with D perhaps matching TRBD1 (6 bases). V lost 4 bases and J 8 bases, leaving 16 bases between the germline ends. Germline CDR1 ENHRY, CDR2 SYGVKD. The CDR3 length is 14 residues.

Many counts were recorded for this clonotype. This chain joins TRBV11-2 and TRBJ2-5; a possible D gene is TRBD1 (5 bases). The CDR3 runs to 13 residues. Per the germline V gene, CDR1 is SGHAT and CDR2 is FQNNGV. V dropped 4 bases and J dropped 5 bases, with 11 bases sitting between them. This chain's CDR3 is CASSSTGLETQYF. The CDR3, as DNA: TGTGCCAGCAGCTCCACAGGATTGGAGACCCAGTACTTC. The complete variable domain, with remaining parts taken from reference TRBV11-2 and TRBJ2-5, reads EAGVAQSPRYKIIEKRQSVAFWCNPISGHATLYWYQQILGQGPKLLIQFQNNGVVDDSQLPKDRFSAERLKGVDSTLKIQPAKLEDSAVYLCASSSTGLETQYFGPGTRLLVL.

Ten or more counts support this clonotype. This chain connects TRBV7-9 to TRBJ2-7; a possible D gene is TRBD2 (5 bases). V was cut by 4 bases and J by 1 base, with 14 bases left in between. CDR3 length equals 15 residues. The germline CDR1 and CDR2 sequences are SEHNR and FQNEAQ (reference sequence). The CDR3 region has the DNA TGTGCCAGCAGCTCCCGATCCGGGGAATCCTACGAGCAGTACTTC. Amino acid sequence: CASSSRSGESYEQYF.

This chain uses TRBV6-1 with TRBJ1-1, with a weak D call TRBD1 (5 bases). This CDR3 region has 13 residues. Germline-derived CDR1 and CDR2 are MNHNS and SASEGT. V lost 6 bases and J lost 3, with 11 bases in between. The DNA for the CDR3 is TGTGCCAGCAGGCGGGGGTACGACACTGAAGCTTTCTTT. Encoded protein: CASRRGYDTEAFF.

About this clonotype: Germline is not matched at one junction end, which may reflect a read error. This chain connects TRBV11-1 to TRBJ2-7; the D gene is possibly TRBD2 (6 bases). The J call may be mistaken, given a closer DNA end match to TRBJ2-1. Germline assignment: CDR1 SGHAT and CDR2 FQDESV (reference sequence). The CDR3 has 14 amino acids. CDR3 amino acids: CASSQGREPYEQFF. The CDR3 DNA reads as TGCGCCAGCAGCCAAGGGCGGGAACCCTACGAGCAGTTCTTC.

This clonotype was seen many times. This CDR3 reads CSARVDTQYF. The CDR3 nucleotides are TGCAGTGCTAGAGTAGATACGCAGTATTTT. V gene TRBV20-1 combines with J gene TRBJ2-3; the D is unclear. Per germline, CDR1 DFQATT and CDR2 SNEGSKA (reference sequence). V was clipped by 1 base and J by 5 bases, with 1 base between them. The CDR3 runs 10 residues.

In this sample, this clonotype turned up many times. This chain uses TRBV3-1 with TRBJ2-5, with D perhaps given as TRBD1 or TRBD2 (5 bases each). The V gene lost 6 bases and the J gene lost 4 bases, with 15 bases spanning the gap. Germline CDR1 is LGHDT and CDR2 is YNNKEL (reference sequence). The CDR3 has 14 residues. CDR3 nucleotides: TGTGCCAGCAGTCTGTCCGGGACCGCAGAGACCCAGTACTTC. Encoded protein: CASSLSGTAETQYF.

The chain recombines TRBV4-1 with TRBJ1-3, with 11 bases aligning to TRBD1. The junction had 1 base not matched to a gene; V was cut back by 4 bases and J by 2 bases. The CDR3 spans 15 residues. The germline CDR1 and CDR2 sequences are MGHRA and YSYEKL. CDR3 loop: CASSRGQGAGNTIYF. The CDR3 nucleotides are TGCGCCAGCAGCCGGGGACAGGGGGCTGGAAACACCATATATTTT.

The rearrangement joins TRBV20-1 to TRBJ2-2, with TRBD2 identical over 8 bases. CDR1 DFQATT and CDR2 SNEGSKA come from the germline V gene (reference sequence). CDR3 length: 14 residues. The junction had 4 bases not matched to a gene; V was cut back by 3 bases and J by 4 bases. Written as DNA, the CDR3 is TGCAGTGCTAGGCGACTAGCGAGCACCGGGGAGCTGTTTTTT. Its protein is CSARRLASTGELFF.

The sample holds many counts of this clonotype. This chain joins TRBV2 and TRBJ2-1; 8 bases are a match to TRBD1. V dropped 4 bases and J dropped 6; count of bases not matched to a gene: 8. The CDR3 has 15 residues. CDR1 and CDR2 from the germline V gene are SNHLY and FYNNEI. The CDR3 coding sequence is TGTGCCAGCAGTGGGCTGGGGACAGGTCGCAATGAGCAGTTCTTC. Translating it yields CASSGLGTGRNEQFF.

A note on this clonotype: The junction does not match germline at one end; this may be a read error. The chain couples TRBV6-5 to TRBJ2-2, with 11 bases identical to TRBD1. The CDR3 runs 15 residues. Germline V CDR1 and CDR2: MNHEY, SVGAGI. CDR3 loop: CASSDSGTGGGKLFF. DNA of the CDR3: TGTGCCAGCAGTGACTCCGGGACAGGGGGGGGAAAGCTGTTTTTT.

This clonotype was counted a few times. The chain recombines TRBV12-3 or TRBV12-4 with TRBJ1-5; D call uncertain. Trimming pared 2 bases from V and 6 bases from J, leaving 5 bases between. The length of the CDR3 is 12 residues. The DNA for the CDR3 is TGTGCCAGCAGTTTAATGGGTCAGCCCCAGCATTTT. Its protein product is CASSLMGQPQHF.

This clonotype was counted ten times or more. The CDR3: CSAAKTGGAPTDTQYF. CDR3 sequence (DNA): TGCAGTGCCGCCAAGACAGGGGGCGCCCCCACAGATACGCAGTATTTT. The chain is built from TRBV20-1 and TRBJ2-3, with 10 bases lining up with TRBD1. Germline V gene sequence: CDR1 DFQATT, CDR2 SNEGSKA (reference sequence). CDR3 length: 16 amino acids. J lost 2 bases, V lost 6 bases, and 11 bases had no gene match.

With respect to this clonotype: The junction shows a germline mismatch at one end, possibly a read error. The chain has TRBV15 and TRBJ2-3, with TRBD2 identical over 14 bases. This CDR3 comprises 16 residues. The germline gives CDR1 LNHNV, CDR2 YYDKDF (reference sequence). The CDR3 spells CATSVGTSGGADTQCF. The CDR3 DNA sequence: TGTGCCACCAGCGTCGGGACTAGCGGGGGCGCAGATACGCAGTGTTTT.

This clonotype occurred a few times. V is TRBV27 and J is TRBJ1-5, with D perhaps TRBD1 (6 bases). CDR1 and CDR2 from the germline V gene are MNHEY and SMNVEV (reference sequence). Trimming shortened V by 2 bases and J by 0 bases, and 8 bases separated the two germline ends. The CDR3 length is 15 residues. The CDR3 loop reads CASSLRQDSNQPQHF. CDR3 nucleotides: TGTGCCAGCAGTTTAAGACAGGATAGCAATCAGCCCCAGCATTTT.

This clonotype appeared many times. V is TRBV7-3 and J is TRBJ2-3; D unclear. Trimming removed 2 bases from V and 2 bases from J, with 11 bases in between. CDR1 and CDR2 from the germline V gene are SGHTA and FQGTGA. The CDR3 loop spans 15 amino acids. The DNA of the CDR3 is TGTGCCAGCAGCTTAGGAGACTTCTACACAGATACGCAGTATTTT. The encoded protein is CASSLGDFYTDTQYF.

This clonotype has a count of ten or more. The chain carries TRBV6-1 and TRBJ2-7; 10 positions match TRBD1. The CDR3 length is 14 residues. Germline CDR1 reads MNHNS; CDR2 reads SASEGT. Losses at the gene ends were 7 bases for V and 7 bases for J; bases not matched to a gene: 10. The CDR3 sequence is CASTTGTGAGEQYF. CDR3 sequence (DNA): TGTGCCAGCACCACCGGGACAGGGGCGGGGGAGCAGTACTTC.

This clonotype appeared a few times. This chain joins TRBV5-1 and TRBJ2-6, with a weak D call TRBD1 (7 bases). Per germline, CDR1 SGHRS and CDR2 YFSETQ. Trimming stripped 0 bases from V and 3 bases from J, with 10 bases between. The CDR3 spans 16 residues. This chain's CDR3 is CASSLVQGGGANVLTF. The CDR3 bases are TGCGCCAGCAGCTTGGTTCAGGGGGGTGGGGCCAACGTCCTGACTTTC.

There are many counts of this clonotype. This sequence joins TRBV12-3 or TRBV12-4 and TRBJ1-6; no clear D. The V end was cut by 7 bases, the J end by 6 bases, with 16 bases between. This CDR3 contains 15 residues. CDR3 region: CASTDYRASNSPLHF. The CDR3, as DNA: TGTGCCAGCACCGACTATAGGGCCTCTAATTCACCCCTCCACTTT.

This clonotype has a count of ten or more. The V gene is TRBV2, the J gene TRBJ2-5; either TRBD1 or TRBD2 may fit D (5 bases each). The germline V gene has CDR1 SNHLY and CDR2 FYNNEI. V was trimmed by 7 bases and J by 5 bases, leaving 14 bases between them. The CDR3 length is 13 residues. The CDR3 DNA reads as TGTGCCAGCACGTTCTGGGGCGGGGAGACCCAGTACTTC. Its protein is CASTFWGGETQYF.

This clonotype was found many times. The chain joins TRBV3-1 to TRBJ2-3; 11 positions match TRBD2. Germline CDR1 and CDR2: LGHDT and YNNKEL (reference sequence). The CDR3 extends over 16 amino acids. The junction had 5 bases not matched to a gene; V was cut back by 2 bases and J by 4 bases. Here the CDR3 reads CASSQNSGGAADTQYF. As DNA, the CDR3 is TGTGCCAGCAGCCAAAATAGCGGGGGGGCCGCAGATACGCAGTATTTT.

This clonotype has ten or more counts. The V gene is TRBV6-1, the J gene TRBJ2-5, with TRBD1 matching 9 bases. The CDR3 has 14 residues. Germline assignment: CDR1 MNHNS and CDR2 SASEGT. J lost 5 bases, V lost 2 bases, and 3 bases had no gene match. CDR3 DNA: TGTGCCAGCAGTGAACCAGGACAGGGGGAGACCCAGTACTTC. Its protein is CASSEPGQGETQYF.

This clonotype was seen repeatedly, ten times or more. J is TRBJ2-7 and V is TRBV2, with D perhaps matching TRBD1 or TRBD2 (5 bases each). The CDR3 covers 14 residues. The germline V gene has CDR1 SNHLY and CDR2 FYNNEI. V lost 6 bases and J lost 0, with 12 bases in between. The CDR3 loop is CASRTGTVSYEQYF. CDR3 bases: TGTGCCAGCAGGACCGGGACGGTCTCCTACGAGCAGTACTTC.